The 27 T cell receptor beta chains in this list originate from one sample, sequenced in a study of vaccination and CD4 T cells after COVID-19. Sequencing of cultured CD4+ T cell DNA used the Oncomine TCR Beta short-read assay. TCRdb reprocessed the PCR reads with MiXCR, giving one entry per CDR3 protein. This table holds roughly 20,000 distinct CDR3 sequences, approximately 52% found once. The treatment here: roughly 11-day PBMC culture with coronavirus spike peptide pools or control peptides (ViraFEST assay). These receptors have no identified antigens. The sequenced material came from CD4+ T cells from blood, cultured in vitro. The receptors originated from a human donor who had recovered from COVID-19.

In this sample, this clonotype turned up once. V gene TRBV6-5 combines with J gene TRBJ1-2, with 9 bases lining up with TRBD1. The CDR3 has 15 amino acids. Germline assignment: CDR1 MNHEY and CDR2 SVGAGI. Germline trimming cut 0 bases from V and 5 bases from J; bases unmatched to any gene: 4. CDR3 in DNA: TGTGCCAGCAGTTACTCGCCGGGACAGGGTTATGGCTACACCTTC. It encodes CASSYSPGQGYGYTF.

Note on this clonotype: A read error may produce the germline difference seen at one junction end. The chain carries TRBV7-2 and TRBJ1-1, with D possibly TRBD1 on 6 matching bases. The CDR3 sequence is 14 residues long. CDR1 and CDR2 (germline): SGHTA, FQGNSA. This chain's CDR3 is CASSSGQPNTEAFF. CDR3 coding DNA: TGCGCCAGCAGCTCAGGACAGCCGAACACTGAAGCTTTCTTT. The full variable domain, completed using reference TRBV7-2 and TRBJ1-1, is GAGVSQSPSNKVTEKGKDVELRCDPISGHTALYWYRQSLGQGLEFLIYFQGNSAPDKSGLPSDRFSAERTGGSVSTLTIQRTQQEDSAVYLCASSSGQPNTEAFFGQGTRLTVV.

This sequence joins TRBV18 and TRBJ1-2; no reliable D call. V was cut by 2 bases and J by 1 base, with 8 bases left in between. Looked up from germline, CDR1 is KGHSH and CDR2 is LQKENI. This CDR3 region has 14 residues. CDR3 in amino acids: CASSPIESNYGYTF. The CDR3 nucleotides read TGTGCCAGCTCACCAATTGAAAGTAACTATGGCTACACCTTC.

This clonotype was recorded a few times. The chain couples TRBV19 to TRBJ1-5, with D uncertain. Germline values: CDR1 LNHDA, CDR2 SQIVND (reference sequence). The CDR3 spans 13 residues. The germline V and J ends were trimmed by 8 bases and 4 bases, with 12 bases remaining between them. CDR3 sequence (DNA): TGTGCCAGTGGGGTAGACCTTAATCAGCCCCAGCATTTT. As protein: CASGVDLNQPQHF.

This sequence joins TRBV5-1 and TRBJ2-1; D unclear. The assigned J gene may be wrong: the sequence end matches TRBJ2-7 better. Looked up from germline, CDR1 is SGHRS and CDR2 is YFSETQ. The CDR3 runs 12 residues. The CDR3 loop is CASSFAYYEQYF. CDR3 nucleotides: TGCGCCAGCAGCTTTGCCTACTACGAGCAGTACTTC.

V usage is TRBV6-5 and J usage is TRBJ1-1; a possible D gene is TRBD1 (5 bases). Trimming stripped 4 bases from V and 6 bases from J, with 12 bases between. The CDR3 spans 13 residues. CDR1 and CDR2 (germline): MNHEY, SVGAGI. The CDR3 DNA sequence: TGTGCCAGCAGTTGGGGGGGTGTATCTGAAGCTTTCTTT. Protein product: CASSWGGVSEAFF.

This clonotype has only one observation. This chain links TRBV19 with TRBJ2-1; D is unclear. The CDR3 is 12 residues long. Germline CDR1 and CDR2: LNHDA and SQIVND (reference sequence). The ends were cut back, 5 bases at V and 6 bases at J, with 8 bases in the middle. CDR3 sequence reads: CASSPSGNEQFF. The CDR3 bases are TGTGCCAGTAGTCCTTCGGGCAATGAGCAGTTCTTC. Drawing the rest from reference TRBV19 and TRBJ2-1, the complete variable domain is DGGITQSPKYLFRKEGQNVTLSCEQNLNHDAMYWYRQDPGQGLRLIYYSQIVNDFQKGDIAEGYSVSREKKESFPLTVTSAQKNPTAFYLCASSPSGNEQFFGPGTRLTVL.

CDR3 amino acids: CASSFRAGGAGTGELFF. The CDR3 coding sequence is TGTGCCAGCAGCTTCCGCGCAGGGGGCGCCGGCACCGGGGAGCTGTTTTTT. The chain combines TRBV7-9 with TRBJ2-2; the match to TRBD1 covers 8 bases. Germline CDR1 SEHNR, CDR2 FQNEAQ (reference sequence). CDR3 size: 17 residues. The J segment lost 4 bases and the V segment lost 3 bases, leaving 10 bases of the junction unmatched.

Points on this clonotype: The DNA is left out, because the CDR3 cannot be placed on it with certainty; the CDR3 is given as TCRdb lists it. This chain connects TRBV6-1 to TRBJ2-2. Per germline, CDR1 MNHNS and CDR2 SASEGT. The CDR3 length is 21 residues, termini included. CDR3 region: CASTNQTSMYLCASSFGELFF.

The chain carries TRBV5-6 and TRBJ2-1; D is perhaps TRBD2 (6 bases). The CDR3 is 17 residues long. V lost 0 bases, J lost 6 bases, and 19 bases lay in between. Germline V gene lookup returns CDR1 SGHDT and CDR2 YYEEEE. CDR3 sequence reads: CASSLATRSTVGNEQFF. The CDR3 coding sequence is TGTGCCAGCAGCTTGGCGACTAGGAGTACGGTAGGCAATGAGCAGTTCTTC.

J is TRBJ1-2 and V is TRBV5-4; D is undetermined. V was clipped by 4 bases and J by 3 bases, with 10 bases between them. From germline, CDR1 is SGHNT and CDR2 YYREEE (reference sequence). The CDR3 length is 13 residues. CDR3 amino acids: CASSVDGDYGYTF. CDR3 sequence (DNA): TGTGCCAGCAGCGTGGACGGAGACTATGGCTACACCTTC.

This clonotype has just a few counts. The rearrangement joins TRBV29-1 to TRBJ2-1, with TRBD2 as a possible D gene (7 bases). Matching the DNA end better, TRBJ2-7 makes the J call doubtful. The germline gives CDR1 SQVTM, CDR2 ANQGSEA. This CDR3 has 14 residues. CDR3 bases: TGCAGCGTTGAGGGGGGGCTGGGCACCTACGAGCAGTACTTC. Its protein product is CSVEGGLGTYEQYF.

This chain links TRBV7-8 with TRBJ2-1, with D tentatively TRBD2 (7 bases). Trimming removed 4 bases from V and 9 bases from J, with 22 bases in between. CDR1 and CDR2 (germline): SGHVS, FQNEAQ. The CDR3 has 16 residues. CDR3 sequence reads: CASSSVRGGQRSEQFF. CDR3 nucleotides: TGTGCCAGCAGCTCAGTAAGGGGGGGCCAGCGTAGTGAGCAGTTCTTC.

The V and J genes are TRBV12-3 or TRBV12-4 and TRBJ1-5; 9 bases are shared with TRBD1. There are 14 residues in the CDR3. J was trimmed by 5 bases and V by 1 base; bases with no gene match: 0. For the CDR3, the DNA is TGTGCCAGCAGTTTAGGGACAGGGGATCAGCCCCAGCATTTT. This translates into CASSLGTGDQPQHF.

The V gene is TRBV11-3, the J gene TRBJ2-3; D remains ambiguous. Per germline, CDR1 SGHNT and CDR2 YENEEA. Trimming took 5 bases from V and 6 from J, leaving 12 bases between them. The CDR3 totals 13 residues. The CDR3: CASSLRFLDTQYF. As DNA, the CDR3 is TGTGCCAGCAGCCTCAGGTTCCTGGATACGCAGTATTTT.

The chain recombines TRBV11-3 with TRBJ2-1, with 9 bases identical to TRBD2. The CDR3 length is 15 residues. Germline V gives CDR1 SGHNT, CDR2 YENEEA. Losses at the gene ends were 5 bases for V and 5 bases for J; bases not matched to a gene: 7. The CDR3 region is CASSVSGSTHNEQFF. The CDR3 DNA sequence: TGTGCCAGCAGCGTTAGCGGGAGTACCCACAATGAGCAGTTCTTC. The whole variable domain, remainder taken from reference TRBV11-3 and TRBJ2-1, is EAGVVQSPRYKIIEKKQPVAFWCNPISGHNTLYWYLQNLGQGPELLIRYENEEAVDDSQLPKDRFSAERLKGVDSTLKIQPAELGDSAVYLCASSVSGSTHNEQFFGPGTRLTVL.

The sample holds a few counts of this clonotype. V usage is TRBV6-5 and J usage is TRBJ1-1, with 12 nucleotides matching TRBD1. CDR1 and CDR2 (germline): MNHEY, SVGAGI. V lost 2 bases to trimming and J lost 11 bases; unmatched junction nucleotides: 9. This CDR3 comprises 15 residues. CDR3 DNA sequence: TGTGCCAGCAGTTACCCCTCGGGACAGGGGGCGGGGGCTTTCTTT. Amino acids: CASSYPSGQGAGAFF.

The chain couples TRBV6-1 to TRBJ2-1, with 9 positions matching TRBD2. Germline V gives CDR1 MNHNS, CDR2 SASEGT. This CDR3 is built from 18 residues. With 6 bases clipped from V and 0 bases from J, the junction kept 12 bases outside the gene matches. The CDR3 is CASSTLPAGGNSYNEQFF. CDR3 in DNA: TGTGCCAGCAGCACCTTGCCGGCGGGGGGGAACTCCTACAATGAGCAGTTCTTC.

This chain connects TRBV2 to TRBJ1-5, with TRBD1 identical over 8 bases. This CDR3 has 15 amino acids. Looked up from germline, CDR1 is SNHLY and CDR2 is FYNNEI. V lost 6 bases to trimming and J lost 0 bases; unmatched junction nucleotides: 4. The CDR3 is CASRTGDYSNQPQHF. The CDR3 DNA follows: TGTGCCAGCAGGACAGGGGATTATAGCAATCAGCCCCAGCATTTT.

For the CDR3, the DNA is TGCGCCAGCAGCTTCAGGGTCGGAGAGACCCAGTACTTC. Amino acid sequence: CASSFRVGETQYF. This chain uses TRBV5-1 with TRBJ2-5; perhaps TRBD1 as D (5 bases). Trimming took 2 bases from V and 4 from J, leaving 9 bases between them. The V gene's germline CDR1 is SGHRS and CDR2 YFSETQ. The CDR3 contains 13 residues.

This clonotype occurred a few times. This chain uses TRBV7-9 with TRBJ1-2; D is uncertain. In germline, CDR1 is SEHNR, CDR2 FQNEAQ (reference sequence). The CDR3 spans 11 residues. V lost 5 bases and J lost 5, with 6 bases in between. As DNA, the CDR3 is TGTGCCAGCAGCAAAGGGTATGGCTACACCTTC. It yields the protein CASSKGYGYTF.

V usage is TRBV20-1 and J usage is TRBJ2-3; 8 bases are shared with TRBD2. J was trimmed by 4 bases and V by 2 bases; bases with no gene match: 8. Germline loops: CDR1 DFQATT, CDR2 SNEGSKA (reference sequence). The CDR3 length is 15 residues. The CDR3 sequence: CSARLFSGGPDTQYF. CDR3 bases: TGCAGTGCTAGATTGTTCAGCGGGGGCCCAGATACGCAGTATTTT.

The chain combines TRBV19 with TRBJ2-1, with TRBD2 identical over 10 bases. Germline V lookup: CDR1 LNHDA, CDR2 SQIVND (reference sequence). J lost 5 bases, V lost 1 base, and 5 bases had no gene match. The CDR3 spans 16 residues. The CDR3 nucleotides are TGTGCCAGTAGTATAGTAACTAGCGGGGAAGACAATGAGCAGTTCTTC. It specifies CASSIVTSGEDNEQFF. The full variable domain, rest sourced from reference TRBV19 and TRBJ2-1, is DGGITQSPKYLFRKEGQNVTLSCEQNLNHDAMYWYRQDPGQGLRLIYYSQIVNDFQKGDIAEGYSVSREKKESFPLTVTSAQKNPTAFYLCASSIVTSGEDNEQFFGPGTRLTVL.

A few counts support this clonotype. CDR3 sequence reads: CASSRRDSINYGYTF. Written as DNA, the CDR3 is TGTGCCAGCAGCCGCCGGGACAGCATTAACTATGGCTACACCTTC. The rearrangement joins TRBV7-2 to TRBJ1-2, with 7 bases that match TRBD1. The V and J ends lost 5 bases and 1 base, in that order; junction bases with no gene match: 7. CDR1 and CDR2 (germline): SGHTA, FQGNSA. The CDR3 is 15 amino acids.

The V and J genes are TRBV28 and TRBJ2-5; TRBD2 agrees at 7 bases. V shed 3 bases, J shed 9 bases, and the junction held 7 bases outside the gene matches. The CDR3 has 13 amino acids. Germline-derived CDR1 and CDR2 are MDHEN and SYDVKM. DNA of the CDR3: TGTGCCAGCAGTTTGGGGCTAGCGGTGTCCCAGTACTTC. It encodes CASSLGLAVSQYF. Variable domain in full (rest from reference TRBV28 and TRBJ2-5): DVKVTQSSRYLVKRTGEKVFLECVQDMDHENMFWYRQDPGLGLRLIYFSYDVKMKEKGDIPEGYSVSREKKERFSLILESASTNQTSMYLCASSLGLAVSQYFGPGTRLLVL.

CDR3 amino acids: CASSAPPGGNGYTF. In DNA form, the CDR3 reads TGTGCCAGCAGTGCCCCCCCGGGGGGCAATGGCTACACCTTC. The chain joins TRBV28 to TRBJ1-2; TRBD1 might be the D (6 bases). The CDR3 sequence is 14 residues long. Trimming left V 5 bases short and J 6 bases short, with 16 bases between. From germline, CDR1 is MDHEN and CDR2 SYDVKM.

This clonotype has a handful of counts. The V gene is TRBV7-9, the J gene TRBJ1-2; no clear D gene. The CDR3 extends over 13 amino acids. The V and J ends lost 1 base and 8 bases respectively, with 11 bases between them. Germline CDR1 reads SEHNR; CDR2 reads FQNEAQ (reference sequence). The CDR3 sequence: CASSLGKADGYTF. The CDR3 region has the DNA TGTGCCAGCAGCTTAGGAAAGGCGGACGGCTACACCTTC.